This record looks at one T cell receptor (beta chain) sequence and its context. Measured with immunoSEQ multiplex PCR; TCRdb has only the in-frame clones, and not every one. The sample carries approximately 27,000 clones, 75% to 85% recorded once. These data come from a study of control samples from healthy donors and cancer patients. The CDR3 is 17 residues long. CDR1 is SGHVS, CDR2 FQNEAQ, per germline. Trimming took off 0 bases at V and 0 bases at J, with 12 bases between the two ends. The TCR was taken from a woman aged 60-75 years with head and neck cancer. The genes are TRBV7-8 and TRBJ2-1; no clear D gene. Sequencing input: PBMCs. CDR3: CASSLAGGRSSYNEQFF. CDR3 DNA sequence: TGTGCCAGCAGCTTAGCGGGTGGACGTAGCTCCTACAATGAGCAGTTCTTC.